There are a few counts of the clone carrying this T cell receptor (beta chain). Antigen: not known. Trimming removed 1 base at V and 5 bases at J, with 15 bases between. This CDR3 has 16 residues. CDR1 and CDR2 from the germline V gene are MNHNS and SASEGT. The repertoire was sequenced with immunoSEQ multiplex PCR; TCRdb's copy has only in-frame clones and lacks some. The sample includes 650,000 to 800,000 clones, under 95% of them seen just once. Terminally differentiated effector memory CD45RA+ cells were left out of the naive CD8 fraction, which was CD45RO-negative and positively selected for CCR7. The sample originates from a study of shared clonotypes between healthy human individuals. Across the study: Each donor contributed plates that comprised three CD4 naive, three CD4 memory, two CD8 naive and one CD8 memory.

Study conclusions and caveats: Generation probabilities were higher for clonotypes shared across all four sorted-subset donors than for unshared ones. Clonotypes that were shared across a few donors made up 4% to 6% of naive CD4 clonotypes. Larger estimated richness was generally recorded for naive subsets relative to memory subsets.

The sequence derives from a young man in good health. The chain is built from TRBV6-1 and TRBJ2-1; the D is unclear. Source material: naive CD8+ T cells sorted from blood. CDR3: CASSEVTTGLNNEQFF. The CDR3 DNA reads TGTGCCAGCAGTGAAGTAACGACTGGTCTAAACAATGAGCAGTTCTTC.